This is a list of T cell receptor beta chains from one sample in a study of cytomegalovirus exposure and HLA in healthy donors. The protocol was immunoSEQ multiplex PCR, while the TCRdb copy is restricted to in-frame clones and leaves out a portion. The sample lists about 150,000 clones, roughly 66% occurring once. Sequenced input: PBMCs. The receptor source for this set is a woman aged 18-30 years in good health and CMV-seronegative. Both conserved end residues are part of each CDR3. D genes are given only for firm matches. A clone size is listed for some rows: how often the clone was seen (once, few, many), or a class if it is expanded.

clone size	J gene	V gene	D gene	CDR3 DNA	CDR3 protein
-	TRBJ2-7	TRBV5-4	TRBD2	TGTGCCAGCAGCGGGGGGGGAGGGAGAGACGAGCAGTACTTC	CASSGGGGRDEQYF
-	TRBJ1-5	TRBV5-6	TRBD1	TGTGCCAGCAGCTTGGAACCAGGGGGCAGCCCCCAGCATTTT	CASSLEPGGSPQHF
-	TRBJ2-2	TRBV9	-	TGTGCCAGCAGCGTAGGGGACATGTACACCGGGGAGCTGTTTTTT	CASSVGDMYTGELFF
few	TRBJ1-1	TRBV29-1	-	TGCAGCGTCCGTGGTAGGGTTAGCGGCACTGAAGCTTTCTTT	CSVRGRVSGTEAFF
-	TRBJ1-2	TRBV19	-	TGTGCCAGTAGGTCAAACTCAGGGGAAGCTAACTATGGCTACACCTTC	CASRSNSGEANYGYTF
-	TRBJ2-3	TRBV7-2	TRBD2	TGTGCCAGCAGCTACCGGACTAGCGGGTTAAATACGCAGTATTTT	CASSYRTSGLNTQYF
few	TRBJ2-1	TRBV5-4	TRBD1	TGTGCCAGCAGCTTAGGGACAGGGGAGGGTGAGCAGTTCTTC	CASSLGTGEGEQFF
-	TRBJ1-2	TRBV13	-	TGTGCCAGCAGCTTGGGGGGTCCTTACTATGGCTACACCTTC	CASSLGGPYYGYTF
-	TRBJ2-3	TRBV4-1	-	TGCGCCAGCAGCCAGTCAGGGTACTTAAGCACAGATACGCAGTATTTT	CASSQSGYLSTDTQYF
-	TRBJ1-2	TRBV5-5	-	TGTGCCAGCAGCTTGGGGTTACAGGCGTATGGCTACACCTTC	CASSLGLQAYGYTF
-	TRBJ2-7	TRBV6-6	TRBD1	TGTGCCAGCAGTTTAGGGACAGCCACCTACGAGCAGTACTTC	CASSLGTATYEQYF
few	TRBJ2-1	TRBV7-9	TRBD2	TGTGCCACTACTTCGGGACTAGCGGGAGGGGGTGACAATGAGCAGTTCTTC	CATTSGLAGGGDNEQFF
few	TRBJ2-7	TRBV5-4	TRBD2	TGTGCCAGCTCCCCGGCGGTAGCGGGGGGCCCGTTAGGCGAGCAGTACTTC	CASSPAVAGGPLGEQYF
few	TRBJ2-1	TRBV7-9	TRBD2	TGTGCCAGCAGCTTTTACTATGGACTAGCGGGGGCCCATAATGAGCAGTTCTTC	CASSFYYGLAGAHNEQFF
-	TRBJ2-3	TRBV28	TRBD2	TGTGCCAGCAGTTTAACCGGGGGGGGCACAGATACGCAGTATTTT	CASSLTGGGTDTQYF
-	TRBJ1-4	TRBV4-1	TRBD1	TGCGCCAGCAGCCAAGATGGGACAGGGGTTGAAAAACTGTTTTTT	CASSQDGTGVEKLFF
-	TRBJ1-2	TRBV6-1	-	TGTGCCAGCAGTGTCTCCGGGACAATCGTGAAGAACTATGGCTACACCTTC	CASSVSGTIVKNYGYTF
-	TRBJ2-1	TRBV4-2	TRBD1	TGTGCCAGCAGCCAATTAGGTGGGGGACAGGGTGATGAGCAGTTCTTC	CASSQLGGGQGDEQFF
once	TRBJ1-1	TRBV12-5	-	TGTGCTAGTGCCTTGGGGGGAGGAGGGCGGAACACTGAAGCTTTCTTT	CASALGGGGRNTEAFF
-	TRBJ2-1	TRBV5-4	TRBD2	TGTGCCAGCAGCTTGGGGGGTCTAGCGGGCCCTCCGACCTACAATGAGCAGTTCTTC	CASSLGGLAGPPTYNEQFF
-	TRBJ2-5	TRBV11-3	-	TGTGCCAGCAGCCCTAGGAGGGATGGAGGAGAGACCCAGTACTTC	CASSPRRDGGETQYF
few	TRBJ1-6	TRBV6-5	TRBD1	TGTGCCAGCAGCCTTCAGGGGGAAATTAATTCACCCCTCCACTTT	CASSLQGEINSPLHF
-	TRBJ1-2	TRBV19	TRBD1	TGTGCCAGTAGTATAGGCCAAGGAGGGGACAGGTTGGACTATGGCTACACCTTC	CASSIGQGGDRLDYGYTF
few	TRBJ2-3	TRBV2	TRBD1	TGTGCCACCCCGGGACAGGGTCCAGATACGCAGTATTTT	CATPGQGPDTQYF
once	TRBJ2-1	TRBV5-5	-	TGTGCCAGCGTCGAGGGTAGCAGCTCCTACAATGAGCAGTTCTTC	CASVEGSSSYNEQFF
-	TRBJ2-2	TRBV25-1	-	TGTGCCAGCAGTGAAGATGAGACTAACACCGGGGAGCTGTTTTTT	CASSEDETNTGELFF
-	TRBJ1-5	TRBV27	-	TGTGCCAGCAGATCGGGAGGATATCAGCCCCAGCATTTT	CASRSGGYQPQHF
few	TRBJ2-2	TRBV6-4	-	TGTGCCAGCAGTGACTCGGACACGAACACCGGGGAGCTGTTTTTT	CASSDSDTNTGELFF
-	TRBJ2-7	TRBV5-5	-	TGTGCCAGCAGCTTCCAACAGAGCTCCTACGAGCAGTACTTC	CASSFQQSSYEQYF